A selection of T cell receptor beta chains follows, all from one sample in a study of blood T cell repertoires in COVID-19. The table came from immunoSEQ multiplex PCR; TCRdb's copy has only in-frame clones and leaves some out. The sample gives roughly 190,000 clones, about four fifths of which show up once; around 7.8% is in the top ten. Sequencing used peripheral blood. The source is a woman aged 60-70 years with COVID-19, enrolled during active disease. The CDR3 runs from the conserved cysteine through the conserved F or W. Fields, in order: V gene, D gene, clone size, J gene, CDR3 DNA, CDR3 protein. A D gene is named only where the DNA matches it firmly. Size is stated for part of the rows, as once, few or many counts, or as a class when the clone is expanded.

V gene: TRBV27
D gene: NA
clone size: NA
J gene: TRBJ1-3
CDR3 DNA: TGTGCCAGCAGTTTAGAGGGTGCTCCTGGAAACACCATATATTTT
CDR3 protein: CASSLEGAPGNTIYF

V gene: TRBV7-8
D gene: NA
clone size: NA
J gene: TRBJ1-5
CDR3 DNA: TGTGCCAGCAGCTTAGTGACAGCAAATCAGCCCCAGCATTTT
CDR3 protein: CASSLVTANQPQHF

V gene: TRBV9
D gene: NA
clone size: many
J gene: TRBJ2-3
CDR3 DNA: TGTGCCAGCAGCGAACAAGGAGGGGCGACAGATACGCAGTATTTT
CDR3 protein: CASSEQGGATDTQYF

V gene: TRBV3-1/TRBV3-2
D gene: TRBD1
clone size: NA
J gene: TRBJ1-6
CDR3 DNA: TGTGCCAGCAGCCGAAAACAACAGGGGGCTTCACCCCTCCACTTT
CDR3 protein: CASSRKQQGASPLHF

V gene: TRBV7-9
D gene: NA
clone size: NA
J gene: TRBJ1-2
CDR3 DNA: TGTGCCAGCAGCATAGACCCCGGGGTCTATGGCTACACCTTC
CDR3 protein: CASSIDPGVYGYTF

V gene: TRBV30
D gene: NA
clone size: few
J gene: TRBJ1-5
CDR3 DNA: TGTGCCTGGAGTGAGGGAGCTATTAATCAGCCCCAGCATTTT
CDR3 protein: CAWSEGAINQPQHF

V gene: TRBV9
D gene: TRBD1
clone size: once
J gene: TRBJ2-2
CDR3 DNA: TGTGCCAGCAGCGTTGATACAGGGGGGCCTAACACCGGGGAGCTGTTTTTT
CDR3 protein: CASSVDTGGPNTGELFF

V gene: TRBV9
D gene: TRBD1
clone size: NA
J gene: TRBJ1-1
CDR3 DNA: TGTGCCAGCAGCGTATCCATGACAGGGCGAACTGAAGCTTTCTTT
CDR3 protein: CASSVSMTGRTEAFF

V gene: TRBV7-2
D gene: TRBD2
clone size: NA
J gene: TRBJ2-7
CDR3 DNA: TGTGCCAGCAGCCCGGGAGGTTGGAACGAGCAGTACTTC
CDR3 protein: CASSPGGWNEQYF

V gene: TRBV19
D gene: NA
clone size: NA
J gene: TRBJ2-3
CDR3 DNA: TGTGCCAGTAGTATCCTGTTAAGCACAGATACGCAGTATTTT
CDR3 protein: CASSILLSTDTQYF

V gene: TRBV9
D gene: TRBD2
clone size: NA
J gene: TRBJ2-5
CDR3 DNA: TGTGCCAGCAGCGTAGGGGCGAGCGGGGGAGTGGAGACCCAGTACTTC
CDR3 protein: CASSVGASGGVETQYF

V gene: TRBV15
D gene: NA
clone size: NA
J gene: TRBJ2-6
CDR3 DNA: TGTGCCACCAGCCCTCGCGAGGGCTCTGGGGCCAACGTCCTGACTTTC
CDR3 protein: CATSPREGSGANVLTF

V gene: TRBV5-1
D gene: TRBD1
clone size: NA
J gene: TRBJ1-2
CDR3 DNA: TGCGCCAGCAGATTTGGACAGGACCAATATGGCTACACCTTC
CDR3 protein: CASRFGQDQYGYTF

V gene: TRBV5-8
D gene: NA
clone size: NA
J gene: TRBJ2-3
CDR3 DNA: TGTGCCAGCAGCTTCCGGGGGGCCACAGATACGCAGTATTTT
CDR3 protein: CASSFRGATDTQYF

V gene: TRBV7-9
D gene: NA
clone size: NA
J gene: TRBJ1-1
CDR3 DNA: TGTGCCAGCAGCTTAGACGGGGGGCGGGAAGCTTTCTTT
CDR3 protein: CASSLDGGREAFF

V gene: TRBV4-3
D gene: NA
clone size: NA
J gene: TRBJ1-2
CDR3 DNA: TGCGCCAGCAGCCAAGAGGGGGACACTGGGGGCTATGGCTACACCTTC
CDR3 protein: CASSQEGDTGGYGYTF

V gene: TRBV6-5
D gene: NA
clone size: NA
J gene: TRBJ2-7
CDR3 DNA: TGTGCCAGCAGTTACTCGAGTGGCAGGGTCGAGCAGTACTTC
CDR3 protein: CASSYSSGRVEQYF

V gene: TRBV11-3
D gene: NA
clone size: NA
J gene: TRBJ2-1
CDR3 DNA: TGTGCCAGCAGCTCTAGAACGAGCTCCTACAATGAGCAGTTCTTC
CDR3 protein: CASSSRTSSYNEQFF

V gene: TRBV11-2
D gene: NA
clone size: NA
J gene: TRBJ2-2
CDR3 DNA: TGTGCCAGCAGCTCAGCGAACACCGGGGAGCTGTTTTTT
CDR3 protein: CASSSANTGELFF

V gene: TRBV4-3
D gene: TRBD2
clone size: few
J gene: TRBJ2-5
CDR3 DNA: TGCGCCAGCAGCCCGGGACTAGCGGGAGAATGGGAGACCCAGTACTTC
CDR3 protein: CASSPGLAGEWETQYF

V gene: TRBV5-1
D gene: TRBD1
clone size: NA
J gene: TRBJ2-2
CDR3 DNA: TGCGCCAGCAGCACAGGGACAGTTTACACCGGGGAGCTGTTTTTT
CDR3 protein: CASSTGTVYTGELFF

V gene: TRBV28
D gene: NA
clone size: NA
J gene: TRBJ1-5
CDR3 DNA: TGTGCCAGCAGTTCAGACAGGATGAACAATCAGCCCCAGCATTTT
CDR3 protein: CASSSDRMNNQPQHF

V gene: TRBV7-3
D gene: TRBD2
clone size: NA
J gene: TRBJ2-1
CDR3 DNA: TGTGCCAGCAGCCGATATACTAGCGGGAGTAACAATGAGCAGTTCTTC
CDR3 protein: CASSRYTSGSNNEQFF

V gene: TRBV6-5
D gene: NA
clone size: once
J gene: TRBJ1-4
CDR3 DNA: TGTGCCAGCAGTCCCTTAGGGGGGGGAAAACTGTTTTTT
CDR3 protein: CASSPLGGGKLFF

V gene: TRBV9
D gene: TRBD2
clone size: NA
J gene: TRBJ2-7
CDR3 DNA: TGTGCCAGCAGCGTAGGAGCTAGCGGCTACGAGCAGTACTTC
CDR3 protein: CASSVGASGYEQYF

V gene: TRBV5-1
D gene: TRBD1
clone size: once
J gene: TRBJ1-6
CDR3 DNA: TGCGCCAGCAGCCGGGACAGGGAAGTCTATAATTCACCCCTCCACTTT
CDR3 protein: CASSRDREVYNSPLHF

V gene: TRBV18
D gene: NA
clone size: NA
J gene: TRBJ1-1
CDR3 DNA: TGTGCCAGCTCACCATCAGGGAAGGAGAGTGAAGCTTTCTTT
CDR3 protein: CASSPSGKESEAFF

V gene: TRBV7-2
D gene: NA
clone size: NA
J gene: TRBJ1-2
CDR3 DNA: TGTGCCAGCTCGAATGCCAGGGCATCGGAAGGCTACACCTTC
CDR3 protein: CASSNARASEGYTF

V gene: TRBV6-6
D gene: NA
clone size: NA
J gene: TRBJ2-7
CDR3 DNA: TGTGCCAGCAGTGGTTGGGGGGCCTACGAGCAGTACTTC
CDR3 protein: CASSGWGAYEQYF

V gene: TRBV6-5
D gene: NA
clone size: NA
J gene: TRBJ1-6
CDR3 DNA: TGTGCCAGCAGTTTCCCAGGGAGGTCACCCCTCCACTTT
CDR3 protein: CASSFPGRSPLHF

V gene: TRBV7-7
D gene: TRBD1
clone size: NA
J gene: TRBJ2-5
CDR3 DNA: TGTGCTAGCAGCTTTCGACAGGGGGCGATGGGGACCCAGTACTTC
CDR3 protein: CASSFRQGAMGTQYF

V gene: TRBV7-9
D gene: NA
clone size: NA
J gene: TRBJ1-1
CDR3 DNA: TGTGCCAGCAGCGATCGAGCGGGGGACACTGAAGCTTTCTTT
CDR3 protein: CASSDRAGDTEAFF

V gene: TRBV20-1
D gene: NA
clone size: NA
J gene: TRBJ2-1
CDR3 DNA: TGCAGTGCTAGATCCAACAATGAGCAGTTCTTC
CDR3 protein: CSARSNNEQFF

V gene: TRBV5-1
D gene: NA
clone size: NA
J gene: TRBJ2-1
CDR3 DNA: TGCGCCAGCAGCCGCGGGACAGCCAACAATGAGCAGTTCTTC
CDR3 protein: CASSRGTANNEQFF

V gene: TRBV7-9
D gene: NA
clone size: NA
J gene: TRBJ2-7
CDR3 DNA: TGTGCCAGCTCCCAGGGCTCCTACGAGCAGTACTTC
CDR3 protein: CASSQGSYEQYF

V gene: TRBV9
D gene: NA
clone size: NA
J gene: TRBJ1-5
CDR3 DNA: TGTGCCAGCAGCGCAACAGGCAGCAATCAGCCCCAGCATTTT
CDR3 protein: CASSATGSNQPQHF

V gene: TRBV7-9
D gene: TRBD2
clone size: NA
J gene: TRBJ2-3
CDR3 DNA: TGTGCCAGCAGCCAAGCGGCGGGAGCCGGCACAGATACGCAGTATTTT
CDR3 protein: CASSQAAGAGTDTQYF

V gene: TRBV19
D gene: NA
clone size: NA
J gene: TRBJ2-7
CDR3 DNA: TGTGCCAGTAGTAATCCACCCCGGTGGCAGTACTTC
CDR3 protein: CASSNPPRWQYF

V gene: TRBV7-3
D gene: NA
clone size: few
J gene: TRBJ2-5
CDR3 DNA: TGTGCCAGCAGCTTATTCGGGGATCGAGAGACCCAGTACTTC
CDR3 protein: CASSLFGDRETQYF

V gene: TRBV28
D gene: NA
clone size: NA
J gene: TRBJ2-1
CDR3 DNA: TGTGCCAGCATTAAGGGGATCCAATCGAATGAGCAGTTCTTC
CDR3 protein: CASIKGIQSNEQFF

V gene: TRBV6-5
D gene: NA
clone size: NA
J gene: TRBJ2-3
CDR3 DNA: TGTGCCACACGGCAAGGCGGGGCCTACACAGATACGCAGTATTTT
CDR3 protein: CATRQGGAYTDTQYF

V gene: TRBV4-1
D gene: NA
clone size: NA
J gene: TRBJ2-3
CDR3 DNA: TGCGCCAGCAGCCAAGAGGTCCAGCGGAACACAGATACGCAGTATTTT
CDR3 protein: CASSQEVQRNTDTQYF

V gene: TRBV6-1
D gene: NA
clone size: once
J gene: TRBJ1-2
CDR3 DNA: TGTGCCAGCAGTGATCTAAGGGGGGGCGATGGCTACACCTTC
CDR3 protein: CASSDLRGGDGYTF

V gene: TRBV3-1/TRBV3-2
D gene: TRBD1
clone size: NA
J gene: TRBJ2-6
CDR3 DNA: TGTGCCAGCAGCCTGGACAGGCACGGGGCCAACGTCCTGACTTTC
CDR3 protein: CASSLDRHGANVLTF

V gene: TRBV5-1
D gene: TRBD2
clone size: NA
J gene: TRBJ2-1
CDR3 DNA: TGCGCCAGCAGCTTGGAGGGGGGCCTGGGACTAGCGGAAAACTCCTACAATGAGCAGTTCTTC
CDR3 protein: CASSLEGGLGLAENSYNEQFF

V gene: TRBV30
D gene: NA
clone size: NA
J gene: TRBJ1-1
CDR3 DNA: TGTGCCTGGAGTGGGGGTGACAGTCAGCTTGAAGCTTTCTTT
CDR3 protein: CAWSGGDSQLEAFF

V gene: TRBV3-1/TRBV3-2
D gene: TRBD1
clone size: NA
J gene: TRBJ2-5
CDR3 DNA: TGTGCCAGCAGCAGCCGGGACAGGGTCCAAGAGACCCAGTACTTC
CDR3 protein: CASSSRDRVQETQYF

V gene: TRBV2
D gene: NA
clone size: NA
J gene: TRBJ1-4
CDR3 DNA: TGTGCCAGCAGCGAAGACAGGACAACTAATGAAAAACTGTTTTTT
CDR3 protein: CASSEDRTTNEKLFF

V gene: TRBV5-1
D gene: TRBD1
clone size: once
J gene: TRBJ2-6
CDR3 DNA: TGCGCCAGCAGCCGATTTGTCGGGACAGGAACCTCTGGGGCCAACGTCCTGACTTTC
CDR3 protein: CASSRFVGTGTSGANVLTF

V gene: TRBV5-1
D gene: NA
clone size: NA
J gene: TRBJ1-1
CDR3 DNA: TGCGCCAGCAGCTGGGGGGTTGAGACTGAAGCTTTCTTT
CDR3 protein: CASSWGVETEAFF

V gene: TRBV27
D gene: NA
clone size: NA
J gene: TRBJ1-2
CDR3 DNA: TGTGCCAGCAGTCTCGGGAGGGGAGGTGGCTACACCTTC
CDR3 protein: CASSLGRGGGYTF

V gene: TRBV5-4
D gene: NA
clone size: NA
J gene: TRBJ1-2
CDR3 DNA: TGTGCCAGCAGCTTGAACAGGGAGCTGCGGTATGGCTACACCTTC
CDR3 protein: CASSLNRELRYGYTF

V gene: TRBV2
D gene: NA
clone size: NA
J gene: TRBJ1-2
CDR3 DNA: TGTGCCCGGAGGGGGGGCAGCTATGGCTACACCTTC
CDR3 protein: CARRGGSYGYTF

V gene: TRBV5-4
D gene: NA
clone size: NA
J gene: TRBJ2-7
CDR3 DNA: TGTGCCAGCAGCTTGGGTCGGGTTCAAACCTACGAGCAGTACTTC
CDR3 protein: CASSLGRVQTYEQYF

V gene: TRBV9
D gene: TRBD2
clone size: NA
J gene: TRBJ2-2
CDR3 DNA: TGTGCCAGCAGCGTCTTTTCTAGCGGGAGCAGCACCGGGGAGCTGTTTTTT
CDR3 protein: CASSVFSSGSSTGELFF

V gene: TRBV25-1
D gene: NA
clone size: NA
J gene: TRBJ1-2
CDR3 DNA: TGTGCCAGCAGTGCCCTCTCAGGGTATGGCTACACCTTC
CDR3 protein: CASSALSGYGYTF

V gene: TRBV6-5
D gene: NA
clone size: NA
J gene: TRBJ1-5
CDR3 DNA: TGTGCCAGCAGCGCGCAGGACAATCAGCCCCAGCATTTT
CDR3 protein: CASSAQDNQPQHF